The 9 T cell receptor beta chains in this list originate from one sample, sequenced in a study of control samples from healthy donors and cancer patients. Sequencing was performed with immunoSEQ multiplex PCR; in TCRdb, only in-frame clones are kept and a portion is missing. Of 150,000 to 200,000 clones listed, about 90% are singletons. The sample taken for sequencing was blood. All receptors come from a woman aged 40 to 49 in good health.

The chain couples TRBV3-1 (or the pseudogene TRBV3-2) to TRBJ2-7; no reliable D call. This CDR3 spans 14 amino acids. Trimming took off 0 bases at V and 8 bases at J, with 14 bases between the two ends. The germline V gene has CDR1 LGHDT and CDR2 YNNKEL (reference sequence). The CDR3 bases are TGTGCCAGCAGCCAAGATAGCTCGCGCAGCCAGCAGTACTTC. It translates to CASSQDSSRSQQYF.

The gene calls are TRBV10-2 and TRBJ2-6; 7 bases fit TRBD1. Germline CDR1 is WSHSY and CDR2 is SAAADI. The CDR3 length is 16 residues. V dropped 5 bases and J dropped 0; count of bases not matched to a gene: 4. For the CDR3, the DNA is TGCGCCAGCAGTTTGACAGGGAACTCTGGGGCCAACGTCCTGACTTTC. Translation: CASSLTGNSGANVLTF.

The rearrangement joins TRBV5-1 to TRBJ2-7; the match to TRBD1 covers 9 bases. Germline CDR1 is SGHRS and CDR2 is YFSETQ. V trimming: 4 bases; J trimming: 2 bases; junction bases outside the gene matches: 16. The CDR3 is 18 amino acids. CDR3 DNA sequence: TGCGCCAGCAGCCCCGGGACAGGGAATACCCATAAGGCCTACGAGCAGTACTTC. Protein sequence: CASSPGTGNTHKAYEQYF. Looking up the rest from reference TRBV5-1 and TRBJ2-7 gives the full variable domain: KAGVTQTPRYLIKTRGQQVTLSCSPISGHRSVSWYQQTPGQGLQFLFEYFSETQRNKGNFPGRFSGRQFSNSRSEMNVSTLELGDSALYLCASSPGTGNTHKAYEQYFGPGTRLTVT.

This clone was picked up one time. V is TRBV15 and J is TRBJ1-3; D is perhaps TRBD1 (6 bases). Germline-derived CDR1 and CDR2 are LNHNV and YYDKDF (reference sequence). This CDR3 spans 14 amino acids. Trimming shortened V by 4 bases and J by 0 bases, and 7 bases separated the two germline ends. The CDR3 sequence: CATSTGVSGNTIYF. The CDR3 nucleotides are TGTGCCACCAGCACAGGGGTCTCTGGAAACACCATATATTTT.

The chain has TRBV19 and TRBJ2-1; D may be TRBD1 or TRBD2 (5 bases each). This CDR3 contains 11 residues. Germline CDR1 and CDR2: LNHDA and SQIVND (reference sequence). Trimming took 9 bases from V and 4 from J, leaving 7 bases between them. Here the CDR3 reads CASGAYNEQFF. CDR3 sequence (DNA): TGTGCCAGCGGGGCATACAATGAGCAGTTCTTC.

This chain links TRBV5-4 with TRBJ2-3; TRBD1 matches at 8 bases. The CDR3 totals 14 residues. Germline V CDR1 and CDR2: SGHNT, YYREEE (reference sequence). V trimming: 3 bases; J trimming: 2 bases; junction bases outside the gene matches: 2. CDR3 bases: TGTGCCAGCAGCTGGGGACAGGCCACAGATACGCAGTATTTT. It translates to CASSWGQATDTQYF.

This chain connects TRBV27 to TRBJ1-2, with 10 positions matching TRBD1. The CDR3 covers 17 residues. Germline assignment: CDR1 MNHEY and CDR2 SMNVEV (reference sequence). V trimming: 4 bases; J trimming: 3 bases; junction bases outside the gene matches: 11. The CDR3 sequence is CASSSIQDRGLHYGYTF. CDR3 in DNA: TGTGCCAGCAGTTCTATACAGGACAGGGGGTTACACTATGGCTACACCTTC.

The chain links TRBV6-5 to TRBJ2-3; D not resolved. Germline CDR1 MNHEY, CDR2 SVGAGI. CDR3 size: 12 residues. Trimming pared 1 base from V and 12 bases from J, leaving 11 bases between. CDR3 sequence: CASSYFGSPQYF. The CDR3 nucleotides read TGTGCCAGCAGTTACTTTGGCAGCCCCCAGTATTTT.

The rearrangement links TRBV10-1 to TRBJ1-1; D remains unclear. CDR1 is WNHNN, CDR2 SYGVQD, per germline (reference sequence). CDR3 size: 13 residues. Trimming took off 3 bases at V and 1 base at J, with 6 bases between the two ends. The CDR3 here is CASSEHTNTEAFF. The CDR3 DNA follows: TGCGCCAGCAGTGAACATACGAACACTGAAGCTTTCTTT.